The rows below give T cell receptor beta chains drawn from one sample of a study of cytomegalovirus exposure and HLA in healthy donors. Sequenced by immunoSEQ multiplex PCR; TCRdb stores in-frame clones only, minus some. Among 150,000 or so clones listed, approximately 81% were seen once. Specimen: PBMCs. These receptors came from a man between 18 and 29 years old in good health and CMV-seronegative. Each CDR3 is given with its conserved first and last residue. The D gene is left open where the match is weak. Clone size is stated in some rows and not others, as once, few, many or a class when expanded.

V gene	clone size	D gene	J gene	CDR3 protein	CDR3 DNA
TRBV30	.	TRBD1	TRBJ1-4	CAWSDGGGGRDEKLFF	TGTGCCTGGAGTGATGGTGGAGGGGGCAGAGATGAAAAACTGTTTTTT
TRBV29-1	.	TRBD1	TRBJ1-3	CSVLGTGSGNTIYF	TGCAGCGTCCTCGGGACAGGTTCGGGAAACACCATATATTTT
TRBV13	few	.	TRBJ2-7	CASSLESSLSPGYEQYF	TGTGCCAGCAGCCTGGAGTCTAGCCTATCGCCGGGGTACGAGCAGTACTTC
TRBV29-1	.	.	TRBJ2-1	CSVEDGGEGALDEQFF	TGCAGCGTTGAAGACGGGGGGGAGGGGGCATTGGATGAGCAGTTCTTC
TRBV23-1	.	.	TRBJ1-2	CASSRTGYSYGYTF	TGCGCCAGCAGCCGAACAGGGTATAGCTATGGCTACACCTTC
TRBV6-5	.	TRBD1	TRBJ1-5	CASKQGGNQPQHF	TGTGCCAGCAAGCAGGGGGGCAATCAGCCCCAGCATTTT
TRBV7-2	.	.	TRBJ1-1	CASSPSGGGGVEAFF	TGTGCCAGCAGCCCCAGTGGGGGGGGCGGGGTTGAAGCTTTCTTT
TRBV6-5	few	.	TRBJ1-2	CASSYPGRESYGYTF	TGTGCCAGCAGTTACCCGGGACGGGAGAGCTATGGCTACACCTTC
TRBV5-5	.	.	TRBJ1-6	CASSFSNSPLHF	TGTGCCAGCAGCTTTTCAAATTCACCCCTCCACTTT
TRBV2	once	TRBD1	TRBJ1-2	CASSVGQADYGYTF	TGTGCCAGCAGTGTCGGACAGGCCGACTATGGCTACACCTTC
TRBV6-7	.	.	TRBJ2-2	CASREESHTGELFF	TGTGCCAGCAGAGAAGAGAGTCACACCGGGGAGCTGTTTTTT
TRBV6-6	.	TRBD1	TRBJ2-7	CASRGTATYEQYF	TGTGCCAGCAGGGGGACAGCTACCTACGAGCAGTACTTC
TRBV2	once	.	TRBJ1-4	CASSALNEKLFF	TGTGCCAGCAGTGCCCTAAATGAAAAACTGTTTTTT
TRBV7-6	.	.	TRBJ1-2	CAWGGSFAYGYTF	TGTGCCTGGGGGGGGAGTTTTGCCTATGGCTACACCTTC
TRBV27	.	TRBD1	TRBJ2-5	CASSKRRPGTANKETQYF	TGTGCCAGCTCAAAAAGAAGGCCCGGGACAGCCAATAAAGAGACCCAGTACTTC
TRBV14	few	TRBD1	TRBJ1-2	CASSPTGLVGYTF	TGTGCCAGCAGCCCGACAGGGCTAGTCGGCTACACCTTC
TRBV19	few	.	TRBJ2-5	CASSIEGASGDQETQYF	TGTGCCAGTAGTATAGAGGGGGCTAGCGGAGATCAAGAGACCCAGTACTTC
TRBV9	.	TRBD1	TRBJ2-5	CASSVEETGWLETQYF	TGTGCCAGCAGCGTAGAGGAGACAGGGTGGTTAGAGACCCAGTACTTC
TRBV16	.	TRBD1	TRBJ2-1	CASSQSTRDRVDNEQFF	TGTGCCAGCAGCCAATCTACCCGGGACAGGGTGGACAATGAGCAGTTCTTC
TRBV28	.	.	TRBJ2-7	CASRPGGPASYEQYF	TGTGCCAGCAGGCCAGGGGGGCCTGCCTCCTACGAGCAGTACTTC
TRBV4-3	few	.	TRBJ1-1	CASSQDGLTEAFF	TGCGCCAGCAGCCAAGATGGGCTCACTGAAGCTTTCTTT
TRBV27	.	.	TRBJ1-1	CASSPGQLGTEAFF	TGTGCCAGCAGTCCCGGACAGCTTGGCACTGAAGCTTTCTTT
TRBV7-2	.	TRBD2	TRBJ2-3	CASSLGPTSGQTDTQYF	TGTGCCAGCAGCTTAGGTCCTACTAGCGGTCAGACAGATACGCAGTATTTT
TRBV7-9	.	TRBD1	TRBJ2-7	CASSTWTGGYEQYF	TGTGCCAGCAGCACTTGGACAGGGGGCTACGAGCAGTACTTC
TRBV28	.	.	TRBJ2-7	CASSPLQESPEQYF	TGTGCCAGCAGTCCCCTTCAGGAAAGTCCCGAGCAGTACTTC
TRBV4-1	.	.	TRBJ2-1	CASSLPGGNEQFF	TGCGCCAGCAGCCTCCCCGGCGGCAATGAGCAGTTCTTC
TRBV18	.	TRBD1	TRBJ2-7	CASSPGTGTEQYF	TGTGCCAGCTCACCAGGGACAGGGACCGAGCAGTACTTC
TRBV18	once	TRBD1	TRBJ1-2	CASSPDRGYGYTF	TGTGCCAGCTCACCCGACAGGGGCTATGGCTACACCTTC
TRBV2	once	.	TRBJ2-5	CASGAEYQETQYF	TGTGCCAGCGGTGCGGAGTACCAAGAGACCCAGTACTTC
TRBV4-1	.	.	TRBJ1-1	CASSIREKNTEAFF	TGCGCCAGCAGTATCCGGGAGAAGAACACTGAAGCTTTCTTT
TRBV5-1	.	.	TRBJ2-5	CASIWQALLVVQYF	TGCGCCAGCATTTGGCAGGCCTTACTAGTCGTCCAGTACTTC
TRBV7-9	.	TRBD2	TRBJ2-7	CASSLRTSGYNSYEQYF	TGTGCCAGCAGCTTGAGGACTAGCGGATACAACTCCTACGAGCAGTACTTC
TRBV7-3	.	TRBD2	TRBJ2-3	CASSPSRGTSTDTQYF	TGTGCCAGCAGCCCCTCGCGGGGGACTAGCACAGATACGCAGTATTTT
TRBV9	.	.	TRBJ2-2	CASSVARGSSWNTGELFF	TGTGCCAGCAGCGTAGCTCGAGGGTCTTCCTGGAACACCGGGGAGCTGTTTTTT
TRBV11-2	.	TRBD1	TRBJ2-7	CASSIGTGGREQYF	TGTGCCAGCAGCATTGGGACAGGGGGCCGCGAGCAGTACTTC
TRBV20-1	few	.	TRBJ1-1	CSAGRLTEAFF	TGCAGTGCTGGGAGGCTCACTGAAGCTTTCTTT
TRBV15	.	TRBD2	TRBJ2-3	CATSRVSSGRADTQYF	TGTGCCACCAGCAGAGTTTCTAGCGGGAGGGCAGATACGCAGTATTTT
TRBV5-1	.	TRBD2	TRBJ2-7	CASSPRVAGGYEQYF	TGCGCCAGCAGCCCCCGGGTAGCGGGAGGCTACGAGCAGTACTTC
TRBV10-3	.	.	TRBJ2-7	CAISENRESYEQYF	TGTGCCATCAGTGAAAACAGGGAGTCCTACGAGCAGTACTTC
TRBV15	once	.	TRBJ2-1	CATSSGPAGNEQFF	TGTGCCACCAGTTCGGGACCAGCGGGCAATGAGCAGTTCTTC
TRBV15	few	.	TRBJ2-1	CATSRSAGRGKGGEQFF	TGTGCCACCAGCAGATCGGCGGGACGCGGGAAAGGGGGCGAGCAGTTCTTC
TRBV23-1	.	.	TRBJ1-5	CASSQSAPNQPQHF	TGCGCCAGCAGTCAATCGGCCCCTAATCAGCCCCAGCATTTT
TRBV5-6	.	.	TRBJ1-2	CASSPSGSVRYGYTF	TGTGCCAGCAGCCCGAGCGGATCGGTTCGATACGGCTACACCTTC
TRBV28	.	.	TRBJ2-7	CASSFGQSYEQYF	TGTGCCAGCAGTTTTGGTCAGTCCTACGAGCAGTACTTC
TRBV7-9	.	.	TRBJ1-5	CASSLAEIPNQPQHF	TGTGCCAGCAGCTTAGCAGAGATTCCCAATCAGCCCCAGCATTTT
TRBV18	.	.	TRBJ1-1	CASSPAGPVNAEAFF	TGTGCCAGCTCACCCGCAGGCCCGGTGAACGCTGAAGCTTTCTTT
TRBV5-1	.	.	TRBJ2-3	CASSLEGGEADTQYF	TGCGCCAGCAGCTTGGAAGGAGGGGAGGCGGATACGCAGTATTTT
TRBV9	once	.	TRBJ1-1	CASSVDLRGTEAFF	TGTGCCAGCAGCGTAGACCTGAGAGGGACTGAAGCTTTCTTT